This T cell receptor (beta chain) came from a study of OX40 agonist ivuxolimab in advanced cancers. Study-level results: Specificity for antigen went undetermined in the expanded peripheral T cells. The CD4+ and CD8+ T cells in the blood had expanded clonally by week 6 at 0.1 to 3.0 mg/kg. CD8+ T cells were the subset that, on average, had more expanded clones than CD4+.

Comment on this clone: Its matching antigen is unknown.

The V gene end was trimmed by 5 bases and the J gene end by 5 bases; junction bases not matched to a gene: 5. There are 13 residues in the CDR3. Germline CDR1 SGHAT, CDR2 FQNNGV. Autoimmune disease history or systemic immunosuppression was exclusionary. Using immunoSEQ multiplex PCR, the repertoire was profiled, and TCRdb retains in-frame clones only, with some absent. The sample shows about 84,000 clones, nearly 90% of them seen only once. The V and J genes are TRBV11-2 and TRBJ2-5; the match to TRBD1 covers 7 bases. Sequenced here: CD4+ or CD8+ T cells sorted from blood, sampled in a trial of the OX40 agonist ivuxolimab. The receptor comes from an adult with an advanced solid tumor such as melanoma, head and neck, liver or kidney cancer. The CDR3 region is CASSRDREETQYF. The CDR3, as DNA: TGTGCCAGCAGCCGCGACAGGGAGGAGACCCAGTACTTC.